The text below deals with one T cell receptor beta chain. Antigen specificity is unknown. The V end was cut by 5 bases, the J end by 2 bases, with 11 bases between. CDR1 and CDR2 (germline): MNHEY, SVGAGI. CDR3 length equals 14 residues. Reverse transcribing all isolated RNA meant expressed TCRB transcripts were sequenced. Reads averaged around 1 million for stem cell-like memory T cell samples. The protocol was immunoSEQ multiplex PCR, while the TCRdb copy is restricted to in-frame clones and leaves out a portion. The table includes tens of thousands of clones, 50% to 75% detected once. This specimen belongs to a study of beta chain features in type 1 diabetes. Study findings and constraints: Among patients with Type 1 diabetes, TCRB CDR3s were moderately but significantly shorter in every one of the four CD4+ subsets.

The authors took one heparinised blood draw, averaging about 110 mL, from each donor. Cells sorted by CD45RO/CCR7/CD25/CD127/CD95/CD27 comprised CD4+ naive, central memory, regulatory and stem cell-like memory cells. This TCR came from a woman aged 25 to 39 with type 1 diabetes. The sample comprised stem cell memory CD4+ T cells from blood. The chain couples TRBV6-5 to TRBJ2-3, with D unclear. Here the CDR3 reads CASSLERLTDTQYF. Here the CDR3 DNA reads TGTGCCAGCAGTCTAGAACGACTCACAGATACGCAGTATTTT.